Listed below are T cell receptor beta chains from one sample, sequenced in a study of cytomegalovirus exposure and HLA in healthy donors. The repertoire was sequenced with immunoSEQ multiplex PCR; TCRdb's copy has only in-frame clones and lacks some. Among roughly 250,000 clones listed, more than 75% were seen once. The sample taken for sequencing was PBMCs. All receptors derive from a man between 18 and 29 years old in good health and CMV-seronegative. Both conserved end residues are part of each CDR3.

v_call: TRBV10-3
cdr3_aa: CAISEFNRDTYTDTQYF

v_call: TRBV6-5
cdr3_aa: CASSYSRGPYEQYF

v_call: TRBV7-9
cdr3_aa: CASSFYKGEGIQYF

v_call: TRBV5-1
cdr3_aa: CASSPGGSSNQPQHF

v_call: TRBV6-4
cdr3_aa: CASSQTSGGNEQFF

v_call: TRBV7-2
cdr3_aa: CASSLYLPPTNYGYTF

v_call: TRBV4-1
cdr3_aa: CASSQRGTGGYEQYF

v_call: TRBV4-1
cdr3_aa: CASSHGQAYEQYF

v_call: TRBV9
cdr3_aa: CASSFGLAGAETQYF

v_call: TRBV4-3
cdr3_aa: CASSRIVGGDEQYF

v_call: TRBV5-1
cdr3_aa: CASSLAGGPGTDTQYF

v_call: TRBV28
cdr3_aa: CASRRQGREKLFF

v_call: TRBV5-6
cdr3_aa: CASGRGHYNSPLHF